Below, 20 T cell receptor beta chains from the same sample are listed, as sequenced in a study of regulatory T cells in long-lasting Graves disease. Sample time point: newly diagnosed GD, antithyroid drugs for less than 3 months. Following extraction of RNA from PBMCs, that RNA was used to make the TCR library. Arm-PCR of CDR3 regions and iRepertoire HTBI primers were the basis on which TCR beta libraries were built. Via MiXCR, TCRdb re-called the multiplex PCR reads, giving one row per CDR3 protein. The sample has roughly 410,000 distinct CDR3 sequences; approximately 16% are singletons. The same sample was also studied in work on T cells in Graves' hyperthyroidism and ophthalmopathy.

This specimen consisted of peripheral blood mononuclear cells (PBMCs), obtained at new diagnosis, from a patient treated with antithyroid drugs. The receptors were gathered from a woman in her thirties or forties with Graves disease.

This clonotype was found many times. CDR3 region: CASSEGGLGNEQFF. The CDR3 DNA follows: TGTGCCAGCAGTGAAGGGGGGTTGGGGAATGAGCAGTTCTTC. The J gene is TRBJ2-1, the V gene TRBV28; perhaps D is TRBD1 or TRBD2 (6 bases each). This CDR3 is built from 14 residues. With 5 bases removed from V and 7 bases from J, the gap between germline ends came to 15 bases. Germline CDR1 MDHEN, CDR2 SYDVKM.

This clonotype has ten or more counts. The chain has TRBV2 and TRBJ2-7; tentatively, D is TRBD1 (6 bases). The germline gives CDR1 SNHLY, CDR2 FYNNEI. V gave up 8 bases and J gave up 4 bases, with 18 bases separating them. This CDR3 is 14 amino acids long. In DNA, the CDR3 is TGTGCCAGCGGCGCTCAGGGGTCAATTTACGAGCAGTACTTC. Encoded protein: CASGAQGSIYEQYF. Together with reference TRBV2 and TRBJ2-7, the CDR3 gives the full variable domain: EPEVTQTPSHQVTQMGQEVILRCVPISNHLYFYWYRQILGQKVEFLVSFYNNEISEKSEIFDDQFSVERPDGSNFTLKIRSTKLEDSAMYFCASGAQGSIYEQYFGPGTRLTVT.

This clonotype occurred many times. The chain joins TRBV15 to TRBJ1-1, with D perhaps TRBD1 (5 bases). Looked up from germline, CDR1 is LNHNV and CDR2 is YYDKDF (reference sequence). The CDR3 extends over 15 amino acids. Trimming took off 0 bases at V and 4 bases at J, with 12 bases between the two ends. CDR3 loop: CATSRDLGQGTEAFF. As DNA, the CDR3 is TGTGCCACCAGCAGAGATCTGGGGCAGGGCACTGAAGCTTTCTTT.

This clonotype appeared many times. The chain uses TRBV27 and TRBJ2-3; D is ambiguous. The CDR3 totals 15 residues. Trimming removed 6 bases from V and 0 bases from J, with 13 bases in between. Germline V gene sequence: CDR1 MNHEY, CDR2 SMNVEV (reference sequence). DNA for the CDR3: TGTGCCAGCAGCTTAGGCGCTACAAGCACAGATACGCAGTATTTT. This gives the protein CASSLGATSTDTQYF.

The chain couples TRBV13 to TRBJ2-7; D is unresolved. This CDR3 has 12 residues. Germline CDR1 is PRHDT and CDR2 is FYEKMQ (reference sequence). The germline V and J ends were trimmed by 5 bases and 1 base, with 6 bases remaining between them. The CDR3 is CASSQASYEQYF. CDR3 DNA: TGTGCCAGCAGCCAAGCTTCCTACGAGCAGTACTTC.

This clonotype was counted a few times. The chain uses TRBV10-2 and TRBJ1-2; 8 bases agree with TRBD1. CDR1 WSHSY and CDR2 SAAADI come from the germline V gene. The CDR3 length is 17 residues. V was clipped by 7 bases and J by 5 bases; unmatched bases: 18. CDR3 DNA sequence: TGCGCCAGCACAGGGTTCTCTCAGGGACAGGATTGGTATGGCTACACCTTC. Its protein product is CASTGFSQGQDWYGYTF.

This clonotype occurred many times. V usage is TRBV29-1 and J usage is TRBJ2-3; 9 bases map to TRBD2. J was trimmed by 6 bases and V by 3 bases; bases with no gene match: 10. Germline V gene lookup returns CDR1 SQVTM and CDR2 ANQGSEA. The length of the CDR3 is 15 residues. CDR3 amino acids: CSVEDWAGGPDTQYF. Here the CDR3 DNA reads TGCAGCGTTGAGGATTGGGCGGGAGGGCCTGATACGCAGTATTTT.

The sample holds many counts of this clonotype. This chain connects TRBV3-1 to TRBJ2-1; 9 bases line up with TRBD2. Losses at the gene ends were 3 bases for V and 4 bases for J; bases not matched to a gene: 1. Per germline, CDR1 LGHDT and CDR2 YNNKEL (reference sequence). The CDR3 has 14 amino acids. CDR3 bases: TGTGCCAGCAGCCATAGCGGGAGATACAATGAGCAGTTCTTC. This gives the protein CASSHSGRYNEQFF.

There are many counts of this clonotype. DNA for the CDR3: TGTGCCAGCAGCTTCAGGGCAGGGTTCACCGGGGAGCTGTTTTTT. Encoded protein: CASSFRAGFTGELFF. The V call is TRBV11-3, the J call TRBJ2-2; TRBD1 might be the D (5 bases). The CDR3 runs 15 residues. V lost 3 bases and J 4 bases, leaving 12 bases between the germline ends. Germline CDR1 is SGHNT and CDR2 is YENEEA.

This clonotype was seen repeatedly, ten times or more. V usage is TRBV20-1 and J usage is TRBJ2-3; 7 bases agree with TRBD2. Looked up from germline, CDR1 is DFQATT and CDR2 is SNEGSKA (reference sequence). With 0 bases clipped from V and 1 base from J, the junction kept 10 bases outside the gene matches. The CDR3 runs to 17 residues. CDR3 DNA: TGCAGTGCTAGAGATCGGAGACTAGCTATCGGCACAGATACGCAGTATTTT. Protein product: CSARDRRLAIGTDTQYF.

About this clonotype itself: At one boundary the junction diverges from the germline segment, which might be a read error. This chain links TRBV11-2 with TRBJ2-7; D may be TRBD1 (7 bases). Per the germline V gene, CDR1 is SGHAT and CDR2 is FQNNGV. This CDR3 comprises 17 residues. This CDR3 is CASSQRDREDRSGEQYF. The CDR3 nucleotides read TGCGCCAGCAGCCAACGGGACAGAGAGGACCGGAGCGGGGAGCAGTACTTC.

This clonotype has a handful of counts. The V and J genes are TRBV5-6 and TRBJ2-6, with D maybe TRBD2 (6 bases). V lost 0 bases to trimming and J lost 2 bases, with 15 bases between them. Looked up from germline, CDR1 is SGHDT and CDR2 is YYEEEE. The CDR3 loop spans 18 amino acids. The CDR3 sequence: CASSLGGGRMTGANVLTF. The DNA for the CDR3 is TGTGCCAGCAGCTTGGGTGGAGGGAGGATGACTGGGGCCAACGTCCTGACTTTC.

The gene calls are TRBV5-6 and TRBJ2-7, with 9 bases matching TRBD1. Germline CDR1 reads SGHDT; CDR2 reads YYEEEE. The ends lost 1 base at V and 2 bases at J; junction bases unmatched: 7. This CDR3 has 16 amino acids. CDR3 amino acids: CASSLFRDRDTYEQYF. The CDR3 bases are TGTGCCAGCAGCTTGTTCCGGGACAGGGATACCTACGAGCAGTACTTC.

This clonotype occurred many times. V is TRBV5-1 and J is TRBJ2-2, with 7 bases identical to TRBD2. Germline V CDR1 and CDR2: SGHRS, YFSETQ. V was pared by 4 bases and J by 0 bases, with 3 bases of the junction left unmatched. The CDR3 extends over 15 amino acids. The chain's CDR3 is CASSPSGTNTGELFF. The CDR3 DNA reads as TGCGCCAGCAGCCCGAGCGGGACGAACACCGGGGAGCTGTTTTTT.

This clonotype has at least ten counts. The rearrangement uses TRBV7-9 and TRBJ2-1, with 8 nucleotides matching TRBD1. The CDR3 length is 15 residues. J was trimmed by 9 bases and V by 0 bases; bases with no gene match: 7. The germline V gene encodes CDR1 SEHNR and CDR2 FQNEAQ (reference sequence). The CDR3 nucleotides read TGTGCCAGCAGCTTAGCTGGACAGGGTCCAGGTGAGCAGTTCTTC. Translation: CASSLAGQGPGEQFF.

The sample holds a few counts of this clonotype. The chain links TRBV28 to TRBJ1-2, with 9 bases aligning to TRBD1. This CDR3 has 15 amino acids. Trimming cost V 2 bases and J 2 bases; bases outside gene matches: 3. Germline V CDR1 and CDR2: MDHEN, SYDVKM. This CDR3 reads CASSLGTGTNYGYTF. The CDR3 DNA is TGTGCCAGCAGTTTAGGGACAGGGACGAACTATGGCTACACCTTC.

The chain joins TRBV4-1 to TRBJ1-2; D is uncertain. The V and J ends lost 0 bases and 5 bases respectively, with 16 bases between them. The CDR3 spans 16 residues. Germline V lookup: CDR1 MGHRA, CDR2 YSYEKL. CDR3 protein: CASSQDIPIPGYGYTF. The CDR3 DNA sequence: TGCGCCAGCAGCCAAGATATCCCTATCCCGGGGTATGGCTACACCTTC.

The sample holds many counts of this clonotype. The chain recombines TRBV13 with TRBJ2-3, with 8 bases that match TRBD1. V trimming: 3 bases; J trimming: 4 bases; junction bases outside the gene matches: 3. This CDR3 region has 14 residues. CDR1 and CDR2 (germline): PRHDT, FYEKMQ (reference sequence). CDR3 bases: TGTGCCAGCAGCTTGACAGGGGAAGCAGATACGCAGTATTTT. This sequence encodes CASSLTGEADTQYF.

This chain links TRBV7-9 with TRBJ2-5; possible D gene TRBD2, 5 bases. Per germline, CDR1 SEHNR and CDR2 FQNEAQ (reference sequence). The CDR3 sequence is 14 residues long. Deletions cut 2 bases from V and 5 bases from J, with 12 bases between. The CDR3: CASSLIPGWETQYF. The DNA for the CDR3 is TGTGCCAGCAGCTTAATACCGGGATGGGAGACCCAGTACTTC.

This clonotype has ten or more counts. The chain uses TRBV18 and TRBJ1-2, with D possibly being TRBD1 (5 bases). There are 16 residues in the CDR3. Trimming shortened V by 0 bases and J by 0 bases, and 11 bases separated the two germline ends. Germline-derived CDR1 and CDR2 are KGHSH and LQKENI. CDR3 loop: CASSPPRAGPNYGYTF. CDR3 in DNA: TGTGCCAGCTCACCACCAAGGGCAGGGCCTAACTATGGCTACACCTTC.